The 10 T cell receptor beta chains below all came from one sample that was sequenced in a study of OX40 agonist ivuxolimab in advanced cancers. TCRdb keeps only in-frame clones here, not all; method: immunoSEQ multiplex PCR. The sample consists of roughly 74,000 clones, 92% of them appearing once. The sequenced sample was CD4+ or CD8+ T cells sorted from blood, obtained in a trial of the OX40 agonist ivuxolimab. Every receptor here comes from an adult with an advanced solid tumor such as melanoma, head and neck, liver or kidney cancer.

The CDR3 spells CASSPVGGLPYVDTQYF. DNA for the CDR3: TGTGCCAGCAGTCCCGTTGGGGGACTCCCTTATGTAGATACGCAGTATTTT. The rearrangement joins TRBV11-2 to TRBJ2-3; D perhaps matches TRBD2 (6 bases). Germline V gene data show CDR1 as SGHAT and CDR2 as FQNNGV. The CDR3 contains 17 residues. Deletions cut 6 bases from V and 5 bases from J, with 24 bases between.

The chain links TRBV10-3 to TRBJ1-2; D call uncertain. Trimming pared 7 bases from V and 8 bases from J, leaving 14 bases between. Germline V gene sequence: CDR1 ENHRY, CDR2 SYGVKD. This CDR3 is 12 amino acids long. This CDR3 is CAIKSPEDGYTF. The CDR3 coding sequence is TGTGCCATCAAGAGTCCCGAGGACGGCTACACCTTC.

The chain is built from TRBV27 and TRBJ1-4; 8 positions agree with TRBD1. There are 15 residues in the CDR3. J lost 5 bases, V lost 1 base, and 3 bases had no gene match. CDR1 is MNHEY and CDR2 is SMNVEV in the germline V gene (reference sequence). The DNA of the CDR3 is TGTGCCAGCAGTTTATGGACAGGGAAAAATGAAAAACTGTTTTTT. It encodes CASSLWTGKNEKLFF. Using reference TRBV27 and TRBJ1-4 for the parts outside the CDR3, the full variable domain is EAQVTQNPRYLITVTGKKLTVTCSQNMNHEYMSWYRQDPGLGLRQIYYSMNVEVTDKGDVPEGYKVSRKEKRNFPLILESPSPNQTSLYFCASSLWTGKNEKLFFGSGTQLSVL.

The V call is TRBV5-1, the J call TRBJ2-7; D possibly corresponds to TRBD1 (5 bases). CDR3 length: 16 residues. V dropped 0 bases and J dropped 0 bases, with 13 bases sitting between them. Germline V gene data show CDR1 as SGHRS and CDR2 as YFSETQ. This CDR3 is CASSLVLAGPSYEQYF. In nucleotides, the CDR3 is TGCGCCAGCAGCTTGGTGCTGGCAGGGCCCTCCTACGAGCAGTACTTC.

The CDR3 sequence is CASWGSPFPGELFF. The CDR3 coding sequence is TGTGCCAGCTGGGGCTCGCCGTTTCCCGGGGAGCTGTTTTTT. This chain links TRBV11-2 with TRBJ2-2, with D possibly matching TRBD1 (5 bases). The CDR3 has 14 residues. The V end lost 8 bases, the J end lost 6 bases, and 16 bases lay between the germline ends. CDR1 SGHAT and CDR2 FQNNGV come from the germline V gene.

The CDR3 is CASSTTGQPYEQYF. CDR3 sequence (DNA): TGTGCCAGCAGCACTACGGGGCAACCCTACGAGCAGTACTTC. The rearrangement uses TRBV5-5 and TRBJ2-7; TRBD1 or TRBD2 may be the D gene (5 bases each). CDR1 SGHKS and CDR2 YYEKEE come from the germline V gene (reference sequence). This CDR3 is built from 14 residues. V shed 4 bases and J shed 2 bases, with 13 bases lying between them.

The genes are TRBV4-1 and TRBJ2-7, with 9 bases lining up with TRBD1. CDR1 and CDR2 from the germline V gene are MGHRA and YSYEKL. Unmatched junction bases numbered 8, after V lost 4 bases and J lost 1 base. The CDR3 is made up of 16 amino acids. CDR3 residues: CASSLQTGGASYEQYF. The CDR3 nucleotides read TGCGCCAGCAGCCTCCAGACAGGGGGTGCGTCCTACGAGCAGTACTTC.

This clone is a singleton in its sample. The V and J genes are TRBV13 and TRBJ2-7; the D call may be TRBD1 or TRBD2 (6 bases each). The germline V gene has CDR1 PRHDT and CDR2 FYEKMQ (reference sequence). This CDR3 has 14 amino acids. The ends were cut back, 8 bases at V and 2 bases at J, with 16 bases in the middle. CDR3 loop: CASRSGGGTYEQYF. The CDR3 nucleotides are TGTGCCAGCCGCTCCGGGGGCGGGACCTACGAGCAGTACTTC. Full variable domain (rest looked up from reference TRBV13 and TRBJ2-7): AAGVIQSPRHLIKEKRETATLKCYPIPRHDTVYWYQQGPGQDPQFLISFYEKMQSDKGSIPDRFSAQQFSDYHSELNMSSLELGDSALYFCASRSGGGTYEQYFGPGTRLTVT.

Concerning this clone: One end of the junction does not line up with germline, which may come from a read error. The V call is TRBV7-3, the J call TRBJ2-5; D may match TRBD1 or TRBD2 (5 bases each). The germline CDR1 and CDR2 sequences are SGHTA and FQGTGA. The CDR3 totals 16 residues. The CDR3 is CASSLFGTPYQEAQYF. The CDR3 DNA sequence: TGTGCCAGCAGCTTATTTGGGACGCCGTACCAAGAGGCCCAGTACTTC.

The chain recombines TRBV6-1 with TRBJ2-3, with TRBD2 identical over 7 bases. CDR3 length: 13 amino acids. J gave up 2 bases and V 11 bases, and 7 bases lay outside the gene matches. The germline CDR1 and CDR2 sequences are MNHNS and SASEGT. CDR3: CASGGNYTDTQYF. CDR3 nucleotides: TGTGCCTCGGGGGGTAACTACACAGATACGCAGTATTTT.